This entry is about one TCR beta chain. Its antigen is not identified. RNA transcripts gave rise to amplified TCR beta CDR3 regions. During a first-round RT-PCR of the TCR CDR3, the HTBI primer set was used. Each CDR3 protein gets one entry after TCRdb re-called the multiplex PCR reads with MiXCR. This sample has more than 650,000 distinct CDR3 sequences, with around 15% found just once. The data derive from a study of T cells in Graves' hyperthyroidism and ophthalmopathy. Turning to the study itself: Blood from the periphery was taken at initial diagnosis, before any treatment.

Findings of the study overall: In the analysis, a 13 V-J model separated ophthalmopathy from stable hyperthyroidism. Blood samples included most of the expanded thyroid clonotypes exceeding 0.001.

After removal of 3 bases from V and 2 bases from J, the junction contained 6 bases not matched to a gene. The CDR3 runs to 16 residues. Germline assignment: CDR1 SGHTA and CDR2 FQGNSA. The sequence derives from a woman aged 18 to 35 with Graves' hyperthyroidism. This chain connects TRBV7-2 to TRBJ2-2; 7 bases agree with TRBD1. Sequenced: blood. The CDR3 loop reads CASSFPGQQNTGELFF. CDR3 sequence (DNA): TGTGCCAGCAGCTTCCCGGGACAGCAAAACACCGGGGAGCTGTTTTTT.